This record looks at one TCR beta chain sequence and its context. Only in-frame clones appear in the TCRdb table, and some are missing; sequencing was by immunoSEQ multiplex PCR. This table holds tens of thousands of clones, 91% found once. This entry belongs to a study of T cell changes during pregnancy in multiple sclerosis. The CDR3 length is 12 residues. The V and J ends lost 5 bases and 4 bases respectively, with 8 bases between them. The germline CDR1 and CDR2 sequences are MNHEY and SMNVEV (reference sequence). This chain uses TRBV27 with TRBJ1-1, with a weak D call TRBD1 (5 bases). The source was peripheral blood, collected before pregnancy. This TCR derives from a female donor with multiple sclerosis, enrolled in a pregnancy study. CDR3 sequence reads: CASSRGGTEAFF. The DNA for the CDR3 is TGTGCCAGCAGTCGCGGGGGCACTGAAGCTTTCTTT.